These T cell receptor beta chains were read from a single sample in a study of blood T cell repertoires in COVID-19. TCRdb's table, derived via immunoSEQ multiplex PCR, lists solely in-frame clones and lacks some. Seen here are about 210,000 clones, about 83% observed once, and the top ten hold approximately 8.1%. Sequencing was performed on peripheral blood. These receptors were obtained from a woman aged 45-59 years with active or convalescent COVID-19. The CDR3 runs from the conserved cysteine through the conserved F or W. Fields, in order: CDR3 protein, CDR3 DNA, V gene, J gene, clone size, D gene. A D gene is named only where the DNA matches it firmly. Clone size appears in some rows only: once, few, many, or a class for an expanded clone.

CASSLALAASTGELFF	TGTGCCAGCAGCTTGGCTCTAGCGGCTTCGACCGGGGAGCTGTTTTTT	TRBV5-4	TRBJ2-2	.	TRBD2
CASDRENTEAFF	TGTGCCAGCGATAGAGAGAACACTGAAGCTTTCTTT	TRBV28	TRBJ1-1	.	.
CASSGGQGVKFSNQPQHF	TGTGCCAGCAGTGGGGGACAGGGGGTGAAATTTAGCAATCAGCCCCAGCATTTT	TRBV27	TRBJ1-5	.	TRBD1
CASSLAAARFYNEQFF	TGCGCCAGCAGCTTGGCCGCAGCTAGGTTCTACAATGAGCAGTTCTTC	TRBV5-1	TRBJ2-1	.	.
CASMDSGASRGTGELFF	TGTGCCAGCATGGATTCAGGGGCATCCAGAGGGACCGGGGAGCTGTTTTTT	TRBV28	TRBJ2-2	.	.
CASSATRNNSPLHF	TGTGCCAGCAGTGCGACAAGGAATAATTCACCCCTCCACTTT	TRBV2	TRBJ1-6	.	.
CASSAPGQGISPLHF	TGTGCCAGCAGCGCCCCGGGACAGGGTATTTCACCCCTCCACTTT	TRBV4-2	TRBJ1-6	.	TRBD1
CASSESRTGELFF	TGTGCCAGCAGTGAATCGCGGACCGGGGAGCTGTTTTTT	TRBV2	TRBJ2-2	few	.
CASSTLTGGATGYTF	TGTGCCAGCAGCACCTTGACAGGGGGCGCTACTGGCTACACCTTC	TRBV11-2	TRBJ1-2	.	TRBD1
CASVSGRVYAEAFF	TGTGCCAGCGTGAGCGGGAGAGTCTACGCTGAAGCTTTCTTT	TRBV19	TRBJ1-1	.	.
CASSLQMWGRKRSPLHF	TGTGCCAGCAGTTTACAGATGTGGGGGAGGAAGCGTTCACCCCTCCACTTT	TRBV28	TRBJ1-6	.	.
CASSLSPTSAGYEQYF	TGTGCCAGCAGCTTATCACCGACGTCAGCGGGCTACGAGCAGTACTTC	TRBV7-3	TRBJ2-7	few	.
CASQGGASGRGETQYF	TGTGCCAGCCAAGGGGGGGCTAGCGGGAGAGGAGAGACCCAGTACTTC	TRBV9	TRBJ2-5	.	TRBD2
CASSPRQTYGYTF	TGTGCCAGCAGCCCACGACAGACCTATGGCTACACCTTC	TRBV6-5	TRBJ1-2	.	.
CASNRQGDSPLHF	TGCGCCAGTAATCGACAGGGAGATTCACCCCTCCACTTT	TRBV10-2	TRBJ1-6	.	TRBD1
CASMLTGQTGGQFF	TGTGCCAGTATGTTGACAGGCCAAACTGGGGGGCAGTTCTTC	TRBV19	TRBJ2-1	.	.
CASSTQGALTF	TGTGCCAGCAGTACACAGGGGGCCCTCACCTTC	TRBV12-3/TRBV12-4	TRBJ1-2	.	TRBD1
CASSPLGSSYNSPLHF	TGTGCCAGCAGTCCTCTAGGGAGCTCCTATAATTCACCCCTCCACTTT	TRBV6-4	TRBJ1-6	.	.
CASSRQTYEQYF	TGTGCCAGCAGTAGACAGACCTACGAGCAGTACTTC	TRBV2	TRBJ2-7	few	.
CASSQVGCYQETQYF	TGTGCCAGCAGCCAGGTCGGGTGCTACCAAGAGACCCAGTACTTC	TRBV3-1/TRBV3-2	TRBJ2-5	.	.
CASSEGGTGNSPLHF	TGTGCCAGCAGTGAAGGCGGGACAGGGAATTCACCCCTCCACTTT	TRBV6-1	TRBJ1-6	few	TRBD1
CASSQDIRGRGRSSGNTIYF	TGCGCCAGCAGCCAAGATATAAGAGGGAGGGGTCGAAGCTCTGGAAACACCATATATTTT	TRBV4-1	TRBJ1-3	.	.
CASTPEEDSNQPQHF	TGTGCCAGCACCCCGGAGGAGGATAGCAATCAGCCCCAGCATTTT	TRBV28	TRBJ1-5	once	.